There are a few counts of the clone carrying this T cell receptor (beta chain). These data belong to a study of blood T cell repertoires in COVID-19. Germline CDR1 and CDR2: SGHTA and FQGNSA. V was cut by 2 bases and J by 7 bases, with 11 bases left in between. The CDR3 loop spans 13 amino acids. Some clones are missing from TCRdb's copy, which holds only in-frame ones; the method was immunoSEQ multiplex PCR. The profile shows fewer than 350,000 clones, approximately 88% of them singletons. This clonotype was obtained from a man under 40 with COVID-19, enrolled during active disease. Sequencing was done on a sample of peripheral blood. This chain connects TRBV7-2 to TRBJ1-1; D is possibly TRBD1 (5 bases). The CDR3 DNA reads as TGTGCCAGCAGCTTATATGGGCAGGGTGAAGCTTTCTTT. This sequence encodes CASSLYGQGEAFF.